This T cell receptor (beta chain) was sequenced during a study of cytomegalovirus exposure and HLA in healthy donors. Study-level results: The classifier reportedly diagnosed cytomegalovirus status with high sensitivity and specificity. It was reported in a later analysis that an Asian-associated ancestry cluster showed fewer N-insertions than the roughly 670-donor mean.

Comment on this clone: Its target is unknown.

PCR employed 60 Vbeta and 13 Jbeta primers. Data came from immunoSEQ multiplex PCR; TCRdb stores just in-frame clones and leaves some out. The sample lists around 140,000 clones; about 82% were seen once. The V end was cut by 5 bases, the J end by 8 bases, with 12 bases between. Germline lookup yields CDR1 SSHAT and CDR2 FNYEAQ (reference sequence). CDR3 length: 13 amino acids. V and J are TRBV7-7 and TRBJ2-2; a possible D gene is TRBD2 (6 bases). The TCR was taken from a female donor in good health and CMV-seropositive. Sequenced: PBMCs. The CDR3 sequence: CASSPREDGELFF. The CDR3 DNA sequence: TGTGCCAGCAGCCCTAGGGAGGATGGGGAGCTGTTTTTT.